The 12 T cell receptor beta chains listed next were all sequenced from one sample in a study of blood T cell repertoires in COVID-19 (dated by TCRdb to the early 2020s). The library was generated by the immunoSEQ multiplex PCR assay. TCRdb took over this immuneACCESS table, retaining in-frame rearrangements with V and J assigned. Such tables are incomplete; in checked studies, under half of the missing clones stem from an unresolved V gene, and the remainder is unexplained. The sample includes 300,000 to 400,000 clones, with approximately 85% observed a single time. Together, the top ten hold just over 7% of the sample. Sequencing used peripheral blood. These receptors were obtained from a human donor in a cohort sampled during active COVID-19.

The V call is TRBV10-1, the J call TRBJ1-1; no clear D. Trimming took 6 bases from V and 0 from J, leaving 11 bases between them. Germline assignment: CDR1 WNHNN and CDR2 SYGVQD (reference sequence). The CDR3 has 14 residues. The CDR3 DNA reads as TGCGCCAGCAGCCCCTCGTTAATGAACACTGAAGCTTTCTTT. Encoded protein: CASSPSLMNTEAFF.

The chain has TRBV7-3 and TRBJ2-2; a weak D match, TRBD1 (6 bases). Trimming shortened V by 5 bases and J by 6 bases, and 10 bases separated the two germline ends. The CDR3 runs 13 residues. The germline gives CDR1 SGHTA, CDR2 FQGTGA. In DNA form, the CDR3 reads TGTGCCAGCAGCCCCTGGACAGCCGGGGAGCTGTTTTTT. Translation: CASSPWTAGELFF. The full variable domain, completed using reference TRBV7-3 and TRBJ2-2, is GAGVSQTPSNKVTEKGKYVELRCDPISGHTALYWYRQSLGQGPEFLIYFQGTGAADDSGLPNDRFFAVRPEGSVSTLKIQRTERGDSAVYLCASSPWTAGELFFGEGSRLTVL.

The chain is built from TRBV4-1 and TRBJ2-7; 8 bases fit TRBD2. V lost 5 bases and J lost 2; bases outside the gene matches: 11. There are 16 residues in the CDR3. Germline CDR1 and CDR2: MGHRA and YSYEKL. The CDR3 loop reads CASSSRERGTTYEQYF. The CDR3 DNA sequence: TGCGCCAGCAGCTCCCGGGAGCGGGGGACGACCTACGAGCAGTACTTC.

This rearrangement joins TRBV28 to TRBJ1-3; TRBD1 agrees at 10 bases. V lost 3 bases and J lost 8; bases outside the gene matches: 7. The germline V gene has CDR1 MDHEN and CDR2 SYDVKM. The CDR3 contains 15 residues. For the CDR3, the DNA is TGTGCCAGCAGTTTCACCGACAGGGGGCCTCACACCATATATTTT. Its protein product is CASSFTDRGPHTIYF.

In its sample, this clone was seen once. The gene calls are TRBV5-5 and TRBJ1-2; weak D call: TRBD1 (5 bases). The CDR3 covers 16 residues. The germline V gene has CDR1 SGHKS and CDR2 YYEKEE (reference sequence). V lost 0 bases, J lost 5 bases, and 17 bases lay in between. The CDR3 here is CASSLAEGRAGYGYTF. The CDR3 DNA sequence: TGTGCCAGCAGCTTGGCCGAGGGCAGGGCGGGGTATGGCTACACCTTC.

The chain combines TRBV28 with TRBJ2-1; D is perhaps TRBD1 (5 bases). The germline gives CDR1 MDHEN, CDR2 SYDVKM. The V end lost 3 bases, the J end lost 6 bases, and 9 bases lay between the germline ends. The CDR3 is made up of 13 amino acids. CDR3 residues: CASSLTEPNEQFF. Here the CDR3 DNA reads TGTGCCAGCAGTTTGACAGAGCCCAATGAGCAGTTCTTC.

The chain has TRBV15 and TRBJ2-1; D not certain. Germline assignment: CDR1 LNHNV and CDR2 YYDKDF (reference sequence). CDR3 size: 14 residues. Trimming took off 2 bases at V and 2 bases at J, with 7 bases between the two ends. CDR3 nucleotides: TGTGCCACCAGCAGATATAGTACCTACAATGAGCAGTTCTTC. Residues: CATSRYSTYNEQFF.

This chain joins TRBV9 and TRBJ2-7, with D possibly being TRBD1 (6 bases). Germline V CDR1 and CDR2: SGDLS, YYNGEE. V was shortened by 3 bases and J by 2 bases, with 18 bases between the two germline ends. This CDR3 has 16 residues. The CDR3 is CASSATRGGYPYEQYF. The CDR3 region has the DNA TGTGCCAGCAGCGCGACACGAGGGGGATACCCCTACGAGCAGTACTTC.

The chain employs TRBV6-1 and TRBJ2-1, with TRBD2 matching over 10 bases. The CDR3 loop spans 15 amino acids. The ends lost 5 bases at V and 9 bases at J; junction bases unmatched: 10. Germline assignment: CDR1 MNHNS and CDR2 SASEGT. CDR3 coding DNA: TGTGCCAGCAGTACCAGCGGGGGGGCTTCGGGTGAGCAGTTCTTC. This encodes CASSTSGGASGEQFF.

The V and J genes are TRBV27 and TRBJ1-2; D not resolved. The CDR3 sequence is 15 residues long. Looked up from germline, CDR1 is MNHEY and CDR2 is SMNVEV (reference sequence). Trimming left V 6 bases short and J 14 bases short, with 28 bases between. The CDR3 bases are TGTGCCAGCAGAGATATGGGAGAGCCGAACTATGGTATGACCTTC. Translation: CASRDMGEPNYGMTF.

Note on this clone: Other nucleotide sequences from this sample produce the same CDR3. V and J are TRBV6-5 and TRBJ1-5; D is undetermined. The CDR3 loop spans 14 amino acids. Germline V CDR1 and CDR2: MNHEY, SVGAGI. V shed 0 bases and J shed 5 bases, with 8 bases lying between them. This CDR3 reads CASSYSAEDQPQHF. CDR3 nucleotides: TGTGCCAGCAGTTACTCGGCCGAAGATCAGCCCCAGCATTTT.

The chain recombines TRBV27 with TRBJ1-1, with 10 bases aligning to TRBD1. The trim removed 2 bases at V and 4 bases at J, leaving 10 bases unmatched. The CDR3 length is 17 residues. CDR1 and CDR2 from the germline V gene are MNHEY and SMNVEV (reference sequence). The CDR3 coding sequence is TGTGCCAGCAGTTTAGTGGGACAGGGGCCGGGGAGCACTGAAGCTTTCTTT. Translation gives CASSLVGQGPGSTEAFF.